This T cell receptor (beta chain) was observed in a study of shared T cell receptors in the human thymus. This CDR3 contains 13 residues. Trimming cost V 0 bases and J 7 bases, with 7 bases left between them. Germline V gene data show CDR1 as LGHNA and CDR2 as YSLEER. Repertoires were generated with immunoSEQ multiplex PCR, while TCRdb's copy carries only in-frame clones and drops some. The sample has more than 550,000 clones, 80% to 90% seen once. These data also featured in a second study, about human thymus T cells. This second study notes: Donor material was obtained from healthy Finnish infants undergoing corrective surgery for congenital heart defects. The study used thymus tissue resected during corrective heart surgery. Apparent bias marked the V and J gene usage of thymic and blood repertoires. There were highly overlapping thymic repertoires among unrelated individuals, as related research reported.

This chain links TRBV4-3 with TRBJ1-5; no clear D. This receptor was taken from a girl under three years old with a congenital heart defect. Sequencing was performed on thymocytes. The CDR3 is CASSQDNEQPQHF. The CDR3 bases are TGCGCCAGCAGCCAAGATAACGAGCAGCCCCAGCATTTT.